This is a list of T cell receptor beta chains from one sample in a study of T cell repertoires in cytomegalovirus infection. Via MiXCR, TCRdb re-called the reads, giving one row per CDR3 protein. The table shows about 570,000 distinct CDR3 sequences, with under 45% occurring only once. No cognate antigen is known for these TCRs. Specimen: cultured PBMCs, collected from culture after CMV antigen stimulation. The receptor source for this set is a human donor in good health (CMV status not recorded). Some clones in this sample may be carry-over from other donors' samples. Both conserved end residues are part of each CDR3. A D gene is named only where the DNA matches it firmly. Some rows have no size entry. The others give once, few or many, or a class for an expanded clone.

V gene	J gene	D gene	clone size	CDR3 DNA	CDR3 protein
TRBV11-3	TRBJ1-5	TRBD1	-	TGTGCCAGCAGCTCCCCCGGGACAGGGGGCAAATTGGGGGGTCAGCCCCAGCATTTT	CASSSPGTGGKLGGQPQHF
TRBV7-6	TRBJ2-2	-	-	TGTGCCAGCAGCTCGGAGACTAACACCGGGGAGCTGTTTTTT	CASSSETNTGELFF
TRBV4-1	TRBJ1-2	-	-	TGCGCCAGCAGCCAAGTTTCGAACCCCGCCGCCAGGTATGGCTACACCTTC	CASSQVSNPAARYGYTF
TRBV6-1	TRBJ1-3	-	few	TGTGCCAGCAGTGAATCGGGTTTCTCTGGAAACACCATATATTTT	CASSESGFSGNTIYF
TRBV12-3/TRBV12-4	TRBJ1-2	-	-	TGTGCCAGCAGTTTACATCGACCTAAGATAGGGGCCTATGGCTACACCTTC	CASSLHRPKIGAYGYTF
TRBV7-2	TRBJ1-4	TRBD1	few	TGTGCCAGCAGATTGACAGGGGCGAGGGATGAAAAACTGTTTTTT	CASRLTGARDEKLFF
TRBV20-1	TRBJ1-1	TRBD1	-	TGCAGTGCTACTGGACAGGGGGGGCCTGAAGCTTTCTTT	CSATGQGGPEAFF
TRBV11-2	TRBJ2-5	-	few	TGTGCCAGCAGCCCGAAGGGGGACCGTGAGACCCAGTACTTC	CASSPKGDRETQYF
TRBV18	TRBJ1-4	-	-	TGTGCCAGCTCGGGCCCCGATAATGAAAAACTGTTTTTT	CASSGPDNEKLFF
TRBV4-1	TRBJ2-7	-	-	TGCGCCAGCAGCCAACAACCCGGGCGAAACGAGCAGTACTTC	CASSQQPGRNEQYF
TRBV7-2	TRBJ2-1	TRBD2	many	TGTGCCAGCAGCTGTATTTATTTAGCGGGGGGGCCAGTTTGTGAGCAGTTCTTC	CASSCIYLAGGPVCEQFF
TRBV11-2	TRBJ1-6	-	-	TGTGCCAGCACCCTGAACCCGGGACGGGGGAATTCACCCCTCCACTTT	CASTLNPGRGNSPLHF
TRBV12-3/TRBV12-4	TRBJ1-1	-	-	TGTGCCAGCAGTATTATTGAGGGCACTGAAGCTTTCTTT	CASSIIEGTEAFF
TRBV29-1	TRBJ2-3	TRBD2	-	TGCAGCGTGGTCCTAGCGGGAGGAGCTACGCAGTATTTT	CSVVLAGGATQYF
TRBV12-3/TRBV12-4	TRBJ2-1	-	-	TGTGCCAGCAGTTTGGCAGGGAGTATCCAGAACAATGAGCAGTTCTTC	CASSLAGSIQNNEQFF
TRBV7-6	TRBJ2-5	TRBD2	-	TGTGCCAGCTCGAGGAGCGGGGGGGAAGAGACCCAGTACTTC	CASSRSGGEETQYF
TRBV19	TRBJ1-5	-	-	TGTGCCAGTAGTATTTGGAGTCAGCCCCAGCATTTT	CASSIWSQPQHF
TRBV11-2	TRBJ2-5	-	-	TGTGCCAGCAGCCCGTACGGCGGATCGGAGGAGACCCAGTACTTC	CASSPYGGSEETQYF
TRBV6-1	TRBJ2-1	-	few	TGTGCCAGCAGTGAACACCATTTCCCTCTACCCAATGAGCAGTTCTTC	CASSEHHFPLPNEQFF
TRBV6-2/TRBV6-3	TRBJ1-5	-	few	TGTGCCAGCAGTTACGCCCGGGCGGCATATAGCAATCAGCCCCAGCATTTT	CASSYARAAYSNQPQHF
TRBV5-4	TRBJ2-1	TRBD2	-	TGTGCCAGCAGCAACCGACTAGCGGGGGGGTTAACCGAACGCAATGAGCAGTTCTTC	CASSNRLAGGLTERNEQFF
TRBV7-2	TRBJ2-5	TRBD2	-	TGTGCCAGCAGCTTAGTGATGGGACTAGCGGGAGGGCCCCAAGAGACCCAGTACTTC	CASSLVMGLAGGPQETQYF
TRBV2	TRBJ2-7	-	-	TGTGCCAGCAGTGATGACAGTCCCCGCGAGCAGTACTTC	CASSDDSPREQYF
TRBV7-1	TRBJ2-1	-	-	TGTGCCAGCCGCTATGGCCCGGGCAATGAGCAGTTCTTC	CASRYGPGNEQFF
TRBV7-8	TRBJ2-3	-	few	TGTGCCAGCAGCCTCGGACACCTTAGCACAGATACGCAGTATTTT	CASSLGHLSTDTQYF
TRBV25-1	TRBJ1-3	TRBD1	-	TGTGCCAGCAGTTCACAGGGGCGGAACACCATATATTTT	CASSSQGRNTIYF
TRBV20-1	TRBJ1-6	-	-	TGCAGTGCTAAGGGCAGGGGTCAATCACCCCTCCACTTT	CSAKGRGQSPLHF
TRBV12-3/TRBV12-4	TRBJ1-6	-	-	TGTGCCAGTAGTTTCGCCCCAAAGAATTCACCCCTCCACTTT	CASSFAPKNSPLHF
TRBV7-8	TRBJ2-5	-	-	TGTGCCAGCAGCTTAAGGTCGGGGCAAGGAGAGACCCAGTACTTC	CASSLRSGQGETQYF
TRBV12-3/TRBV12-4	TRBJ2-3	-	few	TGTGCCAGCAGTCCTCCCCTAGCAGATACGCAGTATTTT	CASSPPLADTQYF
TRBV7-2	TRBJ1-1	-	many	TGTGCCAGCAGCTTACCGGGCACTTCAGGCGCTGAAGCTTTCTTT	CASSLPGTSGAEAFF
TRBV30	TRBJ2-3	-	once	TGTGCCTGGTTACCCCCAAGCACAGATACGCAGTATTTT	CAWLPPSTDTQYF
TRBV11-2	TRBJ1-6	-	-	TGTGCCAGCAGCTTACGGGGGCTAAGTTCACCCCTCCACTTT	CASSLRGLSSPLHF
TRBV3-1	TRBJ2-7	-	-	TGTGCCAGCAGCCTCAGCGAAACCTACGAGCAGTACTTC	CASSLSETYEQYF
TRBV7-2	TRBJ2-1	-	few	TGTGCCAGCAGCCGTATACAAGGGGTCCTTGAGCAGTTCTTC	CASSRIQGVLEQFF
TRBV7-2	TRBJ2-5	TRBD2	many	TGTGCCAGCAGCCGGACTAGCGGGAGGGTGCCGCCCCAAGAGACCCAGTACTTC	CASSRTSGRVPPQETQYF
TRBV14	TRBJ2-3	-	few	TGTGCCAGCAGCCAAGAGTCGGGGGCCTGGGGAGATACGCAGTATTTT	CASSQESGAWGDTQYF
TRBV6-6	TRBJ1-1	TRBD1	-	TGTGCCAGCAGTTACTCGAGACAGGGGAGGCCTGAAGCTTTCTTT	CASSYSRQGRPEAFF
TRBV10-2	TRBJ2-1	TRBD2	few	TGCGCCAGCCAACGGGCTAGCGGGAGGTTGTACAATGAGCAGTTCTTC	CASQRASGRLYNEQFF
TRBV12-3/TRBV12-4	TRBJ2-1	TRBD2	few	TGTGCCAGCAGCCCCCGGACTAGCGGGGGCAATGAGCAGTTCTTC	CASSPRTSGGNEQFF
TRBV7-6	TRBJ2-1	-	-	TGTGCCAGCAGCCCTCAGCCGGCCGGTGAGCAGTTCTTC	CASSPQPAGEQFF
TRBV20-1	TRBJ2-7	TRBD1	once	TGCAGTGCGGGACGTAGACAGGGCTCCTACGAGCAGTACTTC	CSAGRRQGSYEQYF
TRBV7-2	TRBJ2-7	TRBD2	-	TGTGCCAGCAGCTTAGACGCCCCGGGACTAGCGGGAGGGGGGTACGAGCAGTACTTC	CASSLDAPGLAGGGYEQYF
TRBV7-6	TRBJ2-5	-	-	TGTGCCAGCAGCTTTTTTGGAGGTAGCCAAGAGACCCAGTACTTC	CASSFFGGSQETQYF
TRBV7-2	TRBJ2-7	-	few	TGTGCCAGCAGCCCTGGACTAAGAAACTACGAGCAGTACTTC	CASSPGLRNYEQYF
TRBV20-1	TRBJ1-1	-	once	TGCAGTGCTAGTCAACGCCAGCTAAACACTGAAGCTTTCTTT	CSASQRQLNTEAFF
TRBV6-2/TRBV6-3	TRBJ2-7	TRBD2	few	TGTGCCAGCAGTTACCCTAGGGCGGGAGGACCAAACTACGAGCAGTACTTC	CASSYPRAGGPNYEQYF
TRBV7-9	TRBJ2-5	-	few	TGTGCCAGCAGTCCTTACGGGGGGCCGGTAGAGACCCAGTACTTC	CASSPYGGPVETQYF
TRBV5-4	TRBJ1-2	TRBD1	-	TGTGCCTGGCTTCCACAGGGGGCTTTTGGCTACACCTTC	CAWLPQGAFGYTF
TRBV7-9	TRBJ2-1	TRBD2	few	TGTGCCAGCAGACTATCTAGGGCGGGGGTTTCCTACAATGAGCAGTTCTTC	CASRLSRAGVSYNEQFF
TRBV6-1	TRBJ2-5	TRBD1	-	TGTGCCAGCAGTGAAGTCCCAGCTTCAGGGGGAGAGACCCAGTACTTC	CASSEVPASGGETQYF